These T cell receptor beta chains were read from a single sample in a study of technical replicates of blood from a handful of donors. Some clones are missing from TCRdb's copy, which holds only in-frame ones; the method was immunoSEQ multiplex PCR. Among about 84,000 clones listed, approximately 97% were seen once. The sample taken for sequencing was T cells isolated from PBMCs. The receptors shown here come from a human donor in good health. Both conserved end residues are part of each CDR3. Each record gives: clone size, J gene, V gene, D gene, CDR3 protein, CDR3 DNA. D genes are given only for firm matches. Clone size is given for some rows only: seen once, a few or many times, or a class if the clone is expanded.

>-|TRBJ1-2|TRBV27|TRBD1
CASSRQGIGYGYTF
TGTGCCAGCAGCAGACAGGGGATCGGATATGGCTACACCTTC
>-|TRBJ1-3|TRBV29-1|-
CSVDGAGPFGNTIYF
TGCAGCGTTGATGGCGCAGGGCCATTTGGAAACACCATATATTTT
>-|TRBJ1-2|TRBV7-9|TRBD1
CASSPPLGQGIGYTF
TGTGCCAGCAGCCCACCCCTTGGACAGGGGATAGGCTACACCTTC
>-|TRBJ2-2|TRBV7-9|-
CASSLGGLLDTGELFF
TGTGCCAGCAGCTTAGGGGGTCTACTAGATACCGGGGAGCTGTTTTTT
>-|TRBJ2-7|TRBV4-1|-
CASSQGSDRESRQYF
TGCGCCAGCAGCCAAGGAAGCGACAGAGAATCTAGGCAGTACTTC
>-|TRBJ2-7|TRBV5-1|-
CASSMGPSGAYEQYF
TGCGCCAGCAGCATGGGCCCCTCGGGGGCCTACGAGCAGTACTTC
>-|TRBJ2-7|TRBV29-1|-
CSVEDQTYEQYF
TGCAGCGTTGAAGATCAAACCTACGAGCAGTACTTC
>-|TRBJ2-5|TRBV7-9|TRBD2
CASSPGSTSAETQYF
TGTGCCAGCAGCCCTGGCTCGACTAGCGCTGAGACCCAGTACTTC
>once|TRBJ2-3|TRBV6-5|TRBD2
CASSYASGSTDTQYF
TGTGCCAGCAGTTACGCTAGCGGCAGCACAGATACGCAGTATTTT
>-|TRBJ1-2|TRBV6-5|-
CASKRQRDGYTF
TGTGCCAGCAAAAGGCAGAGGGATGGCTACACCTTC
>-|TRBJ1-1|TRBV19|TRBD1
CASSIVGTESSEAFF
TGTGCCAGTAGTATTGTTGGGACAGAGTCATCTGAAGCTTTCTTT
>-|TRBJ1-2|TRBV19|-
CASSRERVAAGYTF
TGTGCCAGTAGTAGAGAACGGGTTGCCGCGGGCTACACCTTC
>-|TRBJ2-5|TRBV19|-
CASSIVEWETQYF
TGTGCCAGTAGTATAGTAGAGTGGGAGACCCAGTACTTC
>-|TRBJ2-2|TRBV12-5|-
CASGLSSVNTGELFF
TGTGCTAGTGGTTTGTCTAGCGTGAACACCGGGGAGCTGTTTTTT
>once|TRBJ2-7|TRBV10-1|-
CASSDTLPPYEQYF
TGCGCCAGCAGTGACACTCTCCCCCCCTACGAGCAGTACTTC